Listed below are T cell receptor beta chains from one sample, sequenced in a study of cytomegalovirus exposure and HLA in healthy donors. The repertoire was sequenced with immunoSEQ multiplex PCR; TCRdb's copy has only in-frame clones and lacks some. The sample yields roughly 99,000 clones, around two thirds seen once. The source material was PBMCs. Receptors were obtained from a middle-aged woman in good health and CMV-seropositive. Both conserved end residues are trimmed from each CDR3.

>TRBV9
ASSETGANSGANVLT
>TRBV2
ASSELAGDTDTQY
>TRBV7-2
ASSLAGRSYEQY
>TRBV5-1
ASSSGTAGNTIY
>TRBV6-1
ASSADRVLVEQY
>TRBV5-1
ASSSGDSYEQY
>TRBV18
ASSPFGGAPLYEQY
>TRBV6-6
ASSPSGLAGYT
>TRBV5-4
ASRRGTGSSYEQY
>TRBV6-6
ASSPSRTGGQPQH
>TRBV6-5
ASSYLSQGNTEAF
>TRBV18
ASSPPLSYEQY
>TRBV2
ASSWAELTGELF
>TRBV5-1
ASSSRPTGVGNTIY
>TRBV30
AWSPGQFYEKLF
>TRBV23-1
ASSQSRRKDSPLH
>TRBV11-1
ASSPGQGGEAF
>TRBV30
AWSQGGLGTEAF
>TRBV9
ASSTDSAYEQY
>TRBV6-1
ASSGQTNTGELF
>TRBV5-1
ASSLGSGGKEAF
>TRBV7-3
ASSLTTGSGANVLT
>TRBV2
ASSEANRNYGYT
>TRBV5-1
ASSLGRGSGNTIY
>TRBV7-9
ASSLRSRGGTEAF
>TRBV2
ASSPDRDKAF
>TRBV11-1
ASSLEQGASY
>TRBV30
AWSRGWREKLF
>TRBV6-1
ASRTGTGRGREQY
>TRBV27
ASSEDRSWAEAF
>TRBV12-2
ASRSGQSSYEQY
>TRBV9
ASSEGTGELF
>TRBV5-6
ASSYTGGGEKLF
>TRBV9
ASSITGEATEKLF
>TRBV6-4
ASSSSEAGGSGNEQF
>TRBV29-1
STERGVGTDTQY
>TRBV4-3
ASSQMFPGGETQY
>TRBV30
AWGSAREQY
>TRBV7-2
ASSPGNNNSPLH
>TRBV7-8
ASRRTSAESGY
>TRBV9
ASSGSGGARETQY
>TRBV6-1
ASSDTVNQPQH
>TRBV27
ASSGGNYGYT
>TRBV4-2
ASSNRDNYNEQF
>TRBV6-5
ASSLPGLDEQY
>TRBV30
AGVGSSWTDTQY
>TRBV30
AWGDSRYEQY
>TRBV5-1
ASSLGGDLNTGELF
>TRBV7-9
ASSSRDLGYGYT
>TRBV5-6
ASSPGTGGADTQY
>TRBV6-1
ASKNRGNQPQH
>TRBV30
AWMVDSSGNTIY
>TRBV19
ASSISIQGNQPQH
>TRBV6-6
ASSYPVEYGYT
>TRBV10-3
AISRDRGTGELF
>TRBV5-4
ASSRTGLNTEAF
>TRBV6-5
ASSPRRNTEAF
>TRBV19
ASSPRDRYGYEQY